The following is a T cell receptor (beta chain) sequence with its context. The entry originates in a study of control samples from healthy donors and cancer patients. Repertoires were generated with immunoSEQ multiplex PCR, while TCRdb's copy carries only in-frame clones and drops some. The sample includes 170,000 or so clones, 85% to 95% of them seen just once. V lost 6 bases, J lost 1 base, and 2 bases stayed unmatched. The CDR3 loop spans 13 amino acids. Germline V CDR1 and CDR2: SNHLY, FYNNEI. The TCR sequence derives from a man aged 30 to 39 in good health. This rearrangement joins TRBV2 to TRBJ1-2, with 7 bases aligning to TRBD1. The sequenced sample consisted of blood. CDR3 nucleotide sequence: TGTGCCAGCAGGGGGACAGTTAACTATGGCTACACCTTC. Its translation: CASRGTVNYGYTF.